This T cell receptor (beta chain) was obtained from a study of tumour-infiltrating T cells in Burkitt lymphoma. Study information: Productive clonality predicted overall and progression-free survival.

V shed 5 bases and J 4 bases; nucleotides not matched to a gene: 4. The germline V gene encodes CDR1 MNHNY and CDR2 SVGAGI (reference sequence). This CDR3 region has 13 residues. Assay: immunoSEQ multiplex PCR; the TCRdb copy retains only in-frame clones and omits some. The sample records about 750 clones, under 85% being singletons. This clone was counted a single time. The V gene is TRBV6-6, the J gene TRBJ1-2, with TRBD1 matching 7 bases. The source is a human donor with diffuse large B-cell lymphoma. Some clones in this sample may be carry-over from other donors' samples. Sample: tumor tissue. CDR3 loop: CASSNRGGYGYTF. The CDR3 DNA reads TGTGCCAGCAGTAACAGGGGAGGCTATGGCTACACCTTC.